This T cell receptor beta chain comes out of a study of cytomegalovirus exposure and HLA in healthy donors. Primers: 60 Vbeta forward and 13 Jbeta reverse. The assay was immunoSEQ multiplex PCR, and TCRdb's table has in-frame clones only and misses some. The profile shows about 120,000 clones, about 74% of them singletons. The V gene's germline CDR1 is WSHSY and CDR2 SAAADI. This CDR3 has 17 amino acids. The trim removed 1 base at V and 4 bases at J, leaving 9 bases unmatched. This clone was observed a single time. J is TRBJ1-2 and V is TRBV10-2; 10 nucleotides agree with TRBD1. This sequence was found in a female donor in good health and CMV-seronegative. The sequencing input was PBMCs. Here the CDR3 DNA reads TGCGCCAGCAGTGAGTGGGGACAGGGGCAGGCGAGCTATGGCTACACCTTC. Translation gives CASSEWGQGQASYGYTF.